These 21 T cell receptor beta chains were all obtained from the same sample, sequenced in a study of CD8+ T cells in alopecia areata. RNA extraction and reverse transcription yielded cDNA as sequencing template. The protocol was immunoSEQ multiplex PCR, while the TCRdb copy is restricted to in-frame clones and leaves out a portion. This table holds under 150,000 clones, about two thirds found once. Sequenced input: CD8+ T cells sorted from blood. The receptors stem from a human donor in good health.

The chain uses TRBV19 and TRBJ2-1; no definite D call. Per the germline V gene, CDR1 is LNHDA and CDR2 is SQIVND (reference sequence). V was trimmed by 2 bases and J by 0 bases, leaving 8 bases between them. This CDR3 has 15 amino acids. The CDR3 loop reads CASSISGDSYNEQFF. The CDR3 bases are TGTGCCAGTAGTATAAGTGGGGACTCCTACAATGAGCAGTTCTTC.

The chain has TRBV7-9 and TRBJ1-1; TRBD1 matches at 9 bases. The CDR3 loop spans 13 amino acids. From germline, CDR1 is SEHNR and CDR2 FQNEAQ (reference sequence). Trimming took 5 bases from V and 5 from J; bases not matched to a gene: 3. The CDR3 here is CASSDRGNTEAFF. The DNA for the CDR3 is TGTGCCAGCAGCGACAGGGGGAATACTGAAGCTTTCTTT.

This sequence joins TRBV27 and TRBJ2-7, with D uncertain. V shed 5 bases and J shed 2 bases, with 10 bases lying between them. This CDR3 contains 13 residues. Germline lookup yields CDR1 MNHEY and CDR2 SMNVEV (reference sequence). The CDR3 sequence is CASSIGPTYEQYF. In DNA form, the CDR3 reads TGTGCCAGCAGTATCGGACCGACCTACGAGCAGTACTTC.

This clone has a handful of counts. This chain joins TRBV7-9 and TRBJ2-7, with TRBD2 as a possible D gene (5 bases). The V end lost 4 bases, the J end lost 3 bases, and 10 bases lay between the germline ends. CDR1 and CDR2 (germline): SEHNR, FQNEAQ (reference sequence). The CDR3 has 13 residues. DNA for the CDR3: TGTGCCAGCAGCTCCCTCGGACTCTACGAGCAGTACTTC. Translation: CASSSLGLYEQYF.

This chain connects TRBV13 to TRBJ2-3; 8 bases map to TRBD2. J gave up 2 bases and V 5 bases, and 6 bases lay outside the gene matches. Germline CDR1 is PRHDT and CDR2 is FYEKMQ (reference sequence). The length of the CDR3 is 15 residues. CDR3 loop: CASSESGRATDTQYF. CDR3 nucleotide sequence: TGTGCCAGCAGCGAGAGCGGGAGAGCCACAGATACGCAGTATTTT. The whole variable domain, filled in from reference TRBV13 and TRBJ2-3, reads AAGVIQSPRHLIKEKRETATLKCYPIPRHDTVYWYQQGPGQDPQFLISFYEKMQSDKGSIPDRFSAQQFSDYHSELNMSSLELGDSALYFCASSESGRATDTQYFGPGTRLTVL.

The chain has TRBV5-4 and TRBJ2-7; D gene uncertain. Trimming shortened V by 3 bases and J by 5 bases, and 15 bases separated the two germline ends. Germline CDR1 is SGHNT and CDR2 is YYREEE (reference sequence). The CDR3 is made up of 14 amino acids. CDR3 region: CASSSDILAHEQYF. In DNA form, the CDR3 reads TGTGCCAGCAGCTCCGATATCTTAGCTCACGAGCAGTACTTC.

This clone was observed a few times. The chain is built from TRBV29-1 and TRBJ2-2, with D unresolved. Between the trimmed V and J ends, which lost 3 bases and 4 bases, there was a span of 15 bases. Germline V CDR1 and CDR2: SQVTM, ANQGSEA. The CDR3 contains 15 residues. CDR3 nucleotide sequence: TGCAGCGTTGACTTAACCGGACGGTCCACCGGGGAGCTGTTTTTT. It is translated as CSVDLTGRSTGELFF.

The chain employs TRBV30 and TRBJ1-1, with D unclear. The CDR3 has 11 amino acids. Trimming removed 5 bases at V and 5 bases at J, with 9 bases between. Germline CDR1 is GTSNPN and CDR2 is SVGIG (reference sequence). CDR3 sequence reads: CAWRRRTEAFF. As DNA, the CDR3 is TGTGCCTGGCGCCGTCGAACTGAAGCTTTCTTT.

This clone was picked up a small number of times. CDR3 region: CASSPYRVTRETQYF. The CDR3 DNA sequence: TGTGCCAGCAGTCCGTACAGGGTAACCAGGGAGACCCAGTACTTC. V and J are TRBV27 and TRBJ2-5; possibly TRBD1 for D (6 bases). Germline values: CDR1 MNHEY, CDR2 SMNVEV (reference sequence). With 5 bases removed from V and 5 bases from J, the gap between germline ends came to 18 bases. The CDR3 totals 15 residues.

The rearrangement uses TRBV19 and TRBJ2-7; the D gene could be TRBD1 or TRBD2 (5 bases each). The CDR3 consists of 14 residues. The V end lost 5 bases, the J end lost 1 base, and 12 bases lay between the germline ends. Germline CDR1 LNHDA, CDR2 SQIVND (reference sequence). The CDR3 DNA follows: TGTGCCAGTAGTGCCTTTGGGGGTTCCTACGAGCAGTACTTC. The encoded protein is CASSAFGGSYEQYF.

CDR3 sequence (DNA): TGTGCCAGCAGCTTTATACCGGGGGAGCTGTTTTTT. Translating it yields CASSFIPGELFF. This sequence joins TRBV11-2 and TRBJ2-2; D not resolved. Germline V gene sequence: CDR1 SGHAT, CDR2 FQNNGV. This CDR3 has 12 amino acids. V was trimmed by 3 bases and J by 8 bases, leaving 7 bases between them. The variable domain in full, with the rest retrieved from reference TRBV11-2 and TRBJ2-2, is EAGVAQSPRYKIIEKRQSVAFWCNPISGHATLYWYQQILGQGPKLLIQFQNNGVVDDSQLPKDRFSAERLKGVDSTLKIQPAKLEDSAVYLCASSFIPGELFFGEGSRLTVL.

The chain couples TRBV27 to TRBJ2-3; 9 positions agree with TRBD1. The CDR3 is 14 amino acids. The J segment lost 5 bases and the V segment lost 8 bases, leaving 8 bases of the junction unmatched. Germline CDR1 MNHEY, CDR2 SMNVEV (reference sequence). The CDR3 protein is CASRDRVAGDTQYF. The DNA of the CDR3 is TGTGCCAGCCGGGACAGGGTAGCGGGAGATACGCAGTATTTT.

The chain joins TRBV5-1 to TRBJ2-2; no reliable D call. Germline V gives CDR1 SGHRS, CDR2 YFSETQ. The V and J ends lost 5 bases and 5 bases respectively, with 16 bases between them. The CDR3 has 15 amino acids. The CDR3 here is CASSIGSTYTGELFF. The CDR3 coding sequence is TGCGCCAGCAGTATAGGGTCGACTTATACCGGGGAGCTGTTTTTT.

This sequence joins TRBV5-1 and TRBJ2-1; 8 bases are shared with TRBD1. The CDR3 is 15 amino acids. After removal of 4 bases from V and 0 bases from J, the junction contained 3 bases not matched to a gene. Per the germline V gene, CDR1 is SGHRS and CDR2 is YFSETQ. As DNA, the CDR3 is TGCGCCAGCAGCGGTGGACAGGGCTCCTACAATGAGCAGTTCTTC. Its translation: CASSGGQGSYNEQFF.

The gene calls are TRBV4-1 and TRBJ2-7; perhaps D is TRBD1 or TRBD2 (5 bases each). Germline-derived CDR1 and CDR2 are MGHRA and YSYEKL. CDR3 length: 13 amino acids. The V gene lost 2 bases and the J gene lost 3 bases, with 8 bases spanning the gap. The DNA for the CDR3 is TGCGCCAGCAGCCAAAAGGGGAGCTACGAGCAGTACTTC. Protein: CASSQKGSYEQYF.

Worth noting for this clone: At one end, the junction sequence differs from germline, possibly due to a read error. The rearrangement joins TRBV29-1 to TRBJ1-1; D perhaps matches TRBD1 (6 bases). Germline V gene lookup returns CDR1 SQVTM and CDR2 ANQGSEA. CDR3 length equals 13 residues. CDR3 in DNA: TGCAGCGGTGAACAGGGTATGGGCACTGAAGCTTTCTTT. The encoded protein is CSGEQGMGTEAFF.

The J gene is TRBJ2-2, the V gene TRBV13; D remains ambiguous. The CDR3 spans 12 residues. The germline CDR1 and CDR2 sequences are PRHDT and FYEKMQ (reference sequence). Trimming took 5 bases from V and 7 from J, leaving 8 bases between them. This CDR3 is CASSTDHGELFF. CDR3 nucleotide sequence: TGTGCCAGCAGCACGGACCACGGGGAGCTGTTTTTT.

The chain links TRBV4-1 to TRBJ2-7, with TRBD1 matching 9 bases. The CDR3 loop spans 15 amino acids. Germline V gives CDR1 MGHRA, CDR2 YSYEKL. The junction had 6 bases not matched to a gene; V was cut back by 4 bases and J by 2 bases. The CDR3 DNA reads as TGCGCCAGCAGCCCCCGGGGACAGGGTCCCTACGAGCAGTACTTC. Translation: CASSPRGQGPYEQYF.

In this sample, this clone turned up a few times. J is TRBJ2-2 and V is TRBV6-5, with D possibly being TRBD2 (6 bases). CDR3 length: 16 residues. Trimming took off 0 bases at V and 9 bases at J, with 17 bases between the two ends. Germline V CDR1 and CDR2: MNHEY, SVGAGI. The CDR3 is CASSYSISGRSWELFF. CDR3 coding DNA: TGTGCCAGCAGTTACTCGATTTCCGGGAGATCCTGGGAGCTGTTTTTT.

The chain links TRBV4-1 to TRBJ1-2, with 7 bases aligning to TRBD1. CDR1 and CDR2 (germline): MGHRA, YSYEKL. The CDR3 runs 14 residues. Unmatched junction bases numbered 6, after V lost 2 bases and J lost 6 bases. CDR3 nucleotide sequence: TGCGCCAGCAGCCAAACACAGGGGAAAAATGGCTACACCTTC. Its protein is CASSQTQGKNGYTF.

The chain has TRBV30 and TRBJ2-7; 7 bases align to TRBD1. Germline CDR1 is GTSNPN and CDR2 is SVGIG (reference sequence). V lost 0 bases to trimming and J lost 2 bases; unmatched junction nucleotides: 1. The CDR3 covers 13 residues. The CDR3 coding sequence is TGTGCCTGGAGTGTAGGGACAGCCTACGAGCAGTACTTC. Translating it yields CAWSVGTAYEQYF. Full variable domain (remainder filled in from reference TRBV30 and TRBJ2-7): SQTIHQWPATLVQPVGSPLSLECTVEGTSNPNLYWYRQAAGRGLQLLFYSVGIGQISSEVPQNLSASRPQDRQFILSSKKLLLSDSGFYLCAWSVGTAYEQYFGPGTRLTVT.